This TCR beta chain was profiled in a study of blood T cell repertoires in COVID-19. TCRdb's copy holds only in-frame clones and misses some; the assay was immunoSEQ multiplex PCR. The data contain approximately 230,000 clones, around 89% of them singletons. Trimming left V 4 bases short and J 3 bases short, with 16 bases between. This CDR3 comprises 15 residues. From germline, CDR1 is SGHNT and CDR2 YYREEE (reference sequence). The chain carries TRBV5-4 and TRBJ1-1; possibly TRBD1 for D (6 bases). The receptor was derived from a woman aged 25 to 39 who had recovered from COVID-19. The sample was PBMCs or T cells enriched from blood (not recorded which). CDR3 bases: TGTGCCAGCAGCAATATAAAGGGGGAATACACTGAAGCTTTCTTT. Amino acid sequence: CASSNIKGEYTEAFF.